The 22 T cell receptor beta chains below all came from one sample that was sequenced in a study of cytomegalovirus exposure and HLA in healthy donors. The PCR was carried out with 60 Vbeta primers and 13 Jbeta primers. The repertoire was sequenced with immunoSEQ multiplex PCR; TCRdb's copy has only in-frame clones and lacks some. Of some 190,000 clones in the sample, roughly 78% were seen once. Sequencing used PBMCs. The origin of the receptors is a woman in her 30s in good health and CMV-seronegative.

This chain connects TRBV5-1 to TRBJ2-3; 7 nucleotides line up with TRBD1. The V gene's germline CDR1 is SGHRS and CDR2 YFSETQ. Trimming at V came to 5 bases and at J to 3 bases, leaving 9 bases not matched to a gene. There are 15 residues in the CDR3. The CDR3 here is CASRRDRVGTDTQYF. The CDR3 nucleotides are TGCGCCAGCAGACGTGACAGGGTTGGAACAGATACGCAGTATTTT. Drawing the rest from reference TRBV5-1 and TRBJ2-3, the complete variable domain is KAGVTQTPRYLIKTRGQQVTLSCSPISGHRSVSWYQQTPGQGLQFLFEYFSETQRNKGNFPGRFSGRQFSNSRSEMNVSTLELGDSALYLCASRRDRVGTDTQYFGPGTRLTVL.

The CDR3 loop is CSARGTGGAFF. For the CDR3, the DNA is TGCAGTGCTAGGGGGACAGGGGGGGCTTTCTTT. This chain joins TRBV20-1 and TRBJ1-1, with 11 bases fitting TRBD1. The CDR3 is 11 residues long. Germline trimming cut 3 bases from V and 11 bases from J; bases unmatched to any gene: 2. Germline CDR1 is DFQATT and CDR2 is SNEGSKA (reference sequence).

The chain employs TRBV12-5 and TRBJ2-7; 8 bases map to TRBD1. V shed 2 bases and J 4 bases; nucleotides not matched to a gene: 13. Germline V gene data show CDR1 as LGHNT and CDR2 as FRNRAP. The CDR3 has 17 residues. The CDR3 DNA follows: TGTGCTAGTGGTTTGACCCTCGGACAGGGTGGGGCTTACGAGCAGTACTTC. Protein sequence: CASGLTLGQGGAYEQYF.

The genes are TRBV5-1 and TRBJ1-5; possibly TRBD1 for D (6 bases). This CDR3 comprises 16 residues. V lost 0 bases to trimming and J lost 6 bases, with 16 bases between them. CDR1 is SGHRS, CDR2 YFSETQ, per germline. Written as DNA, the CDR3 is TGCGCCAGCAGCTTGGGTCCTGGGGCAGGGGTTCAGCCCCAGCATTTT. It translates to CASSLGPGAGVQPQHF.

The CDR3 DNA follows: TGTGCCACCAGCAGAGATAAAGCGGGGGGGGTCTACGAGCAGTACTTC. Amino acids: CATSRDKAGGVYEQYF. This chain joins TRBV15 and TRBJ2-7, with TRBD2 matching over 10 bases. Germline V gene lookup returns CDR1 LNHNV and CDR2 YYDKDF (reference sequence). This CDR3 comprises 16 residues. Trimming cost V 0 bases and J 3 bases; bases outside gene matches: 5.

The chain is built from TRBV9 and TRBJ2-5; no reliable D call. V lost 4 bases and J 1 base, leaving 29 bases between the germline ends. The CDR3 extends over 20 amino acids. From germline, CDR1 is SGDLS and CDR2 YYNGEE. CDR3 nucleotide sequence: TGTGCCAGCAGCCCGCAAAGGCCCGAGAGATCCGACATACCCCAAGAGACCCAGTACTTC. This codes for CASSPQRPERSDIPQETQYF.

The chain carries TRBV6-1 and TRBJ2-5, with TRBD1 identical over 7 bases. Germline V lookup: CDR1 MNHNS, CDR2 SASEGT. The length of the CDR3 is 15 residues. The V segment lost 4 bases and the J segment 2 bases; nucleotides outside the gene matches: 7. CDR3 in amino acids: CASSVDRRIQETQYF. The CDR3 DNA follows: TGTGCCAGCAGTGTGGACAGGCGCATTCAAGAGACCCAGTACTTC.

This clone was recorded a few times. The rearrangement links TRBV2 to TRBJ1-1; D may be TRBD1 (5 bases). V shed 2 bases and J shed 4 bases, with 8 bases lying between them. The CDR3 contains 13 residues. Germline CDR1 and CDR2: SNHLY and FYNNEI. CDR3 region: CASSERRGTEAFF. DNA of the CDR3: TGTGCCAGCAGTGAACGGAGGGGCACTGAAGCTTTCTTT.

This clone was seen a few times. This chain joins TRBV5-1 and TRBJ2-2; TRBD1 agrees at 8 bases. The germline V gene has CDR1 SGHRS and CDR2 YFSETQ. This CDR3 has 15 residues. The V gene end was trimmed by 0 bases and the J gene end by 10 bases; junction bases not matched to a gene: 8. The CDR3 protein is CASSLGGTGVKELFF. CDR3 sequence (DNA): TGCGCCAGCAGCTTGGGCGGGACAGGAGTCAAGGAGCTGTTTTTT.

In nucleotides, the CDR3 is TGTGCCAGCAGTCCCCGACTAGCGGGGGTTGCGGAGACCCAGTACTTC. Amino acid sequence: CASSPRLAGVAETQYF. The chain recombines TRBV5-4 with TRBJ2-5; 12 bases map to TRBD2. Germline CDR1 reads SGHNT; CDR2 reads YYREEE (reference sequence). The trim removed 5 bases at V and 5 bases at J, leaving 10 bases unmatched. The CDR3 runs 16 residues.

This chain joins TRBV6-5 and TRBJ1-2, with TRBD1 identical over 9 bases. Germline V gene data show CDR1 as MNHEY and CDR2 as SVGAGI. V dropped 5 bases and J dropped 6; count of bases not matched to a gene: 1. This CDR3 comprises 12 residues. The CDR3 region is CASSRTGDGYTF. DNA for the CDR3: TGTGCCAGCAGTCGGACAGGGGATGGCTACACCTTC.

This rearrangement joins TRBV25-1 to TRBJ2-5; D unresolved. The J call may be faulty, since TRBJ2-7 better matches the DNA end. Germline V gene lookup returns CDR1 MGHDK and CDR2 SYGVNS. The CDR3 runs 15 residues. DNA of the CDR3: TGTGCCAGCAGTGAATATGAAGGCGGCTCCTACGAGCAGTACTTC. It is translated as CASSEYEGGSYEQYF.

This sequence joins TRBV5-1 and TRBJ2-5, with a tentative D call TRBD1 (6 bases). Trimming removed 4 bases from V and 1 base from J, with 11 bases in between. CDR3 length: 14 residues. CDR1 is SGHRS and CDR2 is YFSETQ in the germline V gene. The CDR3 sequence: CASSLQGTQETQYF. DNA of the CDR3: TGCGCCAGCAGCCTACAGGGAACCCAAGAGACCCAGTACTTC.

This clone appeared a single time. J is TRBJ2-7 and V is TRBV5-6; D is uncertain. The CDR3 extends over 11 amino acids. Deletions cut 0 bases from V and 6 bases from J, with 4 bases between. Germline CDR1 SGHDT, CDR2 YYEEEE. The CDR3 loop reads CASSLDSEQYF. CDR3 DNA sequence: TGTGCCAGCAGCTTGGATAGCGAGCAGTACTTC.

This clone was seen a few times. The chain has TRBV5-1 and TRBJ1-1; D might be TRBD1 (6 bases). The V gene lost 4 bases and the J gene lost 1 base, with 14 bases spanning the gap. The CDR3 length is 15 residues. Looked up from germline, CDR1 is SGHRS and CDR2 is YFSETQ. The CDR3 DNA sequence: TGCGCCAGCAGCCCAGGACAGTACGCGAACACTGAAGCTTTCTTT. This codes for CASSPGQYANTEAFF.

The rearrangement uses TRBV2 and TRBJ1-2; D is possibly TRBD1 (6 bases). Trimming took off 5 bases at V and 2 bases at J, with 9 bases between the two ends. In germline, CDR1 is SNHLY, CDR2 FYNNEI. There are 13 residues in the CDR3. This CDR3 reads CASSRDINYGYTF. For the CDR3, the DNA is TGTGCCAGCAGTCGGGACATAAACTATGGCTACACCTTC. Full variable domain (missing parts from reference TRBV2 and TRBJ1-2): EPEVTQTPSHQVTQMGQEVILRCVPISNHLYFYWYRQILGQKVEFLVSFYNNEISEKSEIFDDQFSVERPDGSNFTLKIRSTKLEDSAMYFCASSRDINYGYTFGSGTRLTVV.

The chain recombines TRBV4-2 with TRBJ2-5; maybe TRBD2 (6 bases). CDR3 length: 14 residues. V was clipped by 3 bases and J by 5 bases, with 13 bases between them. CDR1 LGHNA and CDR2 YNFKEQ come from the germline V gene. DNA of the CDR3: TGTGCCAGCAGCCAGGACCCCCGGGGGGAGACCCAGTACTTC. Its translation: CASSQDPRGETQYF.

This clone was observed a handful of times. The chain is built from TRBV19 and TRBJ1-4; 9 nucleotides agree with TRBD1. The ends lost 6 bases at V and 8 bases at J; junction bases unmatched: 7. The CDR3 extends over 14 amino acids. CDR1 is LNHDA, CDR2 SQIVND, per germline (reference sequence). In DNA, the CDR3 is TGTGCCAGTAGCAGGGACAGGGCAGGGGAAAAACTGTTTTTT. Translated, it gives CASSRDRAGEKLFF.

This clone was seen more than once but under ten times. The V call is TRBV4-3, the J call TRBJ1-5; D perhaps matches TRBD1 (5 bases). V lost 1 base and J 7 bases, leaving 17 bases between the germline ends. Looked up from germline, CDR1 is LGHNA and CDR2 is YSLEER. This CDR3 contains 16 residues. CDR3 amino acids: CASSQVPGQGGQPQHF. The CDR3, as DNA: TGCGCCAGCAGCCAAGTCCCCGGGCAGGGAGGACAGCCCCAGCATTTT.

The rearrangement uses TRBV9 and TRBJ2-7; D gene ambiguous. Germline V CDR1 and CDR2: SGDLS, YYNGEE. The CDR3 loop spans 15 amino acids. Trimming took off 0 bases at V and 4 bases at J, with 14 bases between the two ends. The DNA for the CDR3 is TGTGCCAGCAGCGTAGGGGCAGTAGGCCCTTACGAGCAGTACTTC. This codes for CASSVGAVGPYEQYF.

The chain links TRBV5-8 to TRBJ1-2; 10 positions match TRBD1. This CDR3 has 15 residues. V lost 2 bases and J lost 3; bases outside the gene matches: 4. Germline CDR1 SGHTS, CDR2 YDEGEE. This chain's CDR3 is CASSFGTGVDYGYTF. The CDR3 region has the DNA TGTGCCAGCAGCTTCGGGACAGGGGTCGACTATGGCTACACCTTC. The entire variable domain, with the rest obtained from reference TRBV5-8 and TRBJ1-2, is as follows: EAGVTQSPTHLIKTRGQQATLRCSPISGHTSVYWYQQALGLGLQFLLWYDEGEERNRGNFPPRFSGRQFPNYSSELNVNALELEDSALYLCASSFGTGVDYGYTFGSGTRLTVV.

This clone occurred once. The chain couples TRBV5-6 to TRBJ1-1, with 9 bases identical to TRBD1. This CDR3 has 19 amino acids. V trimming: 4 bases; J trimming: 4 bases; junction bases outside the gene matches: 20. Germline V CDR1 and CDR2: SGHDT, YYEEEE. The CDR3 DNA reads TGTGCCAGCAGCCGTAACCTCCGGGACAGGGCTTCTTGGGGCACTGAAGCTTTCTTT. Amino acid sequence: CASSRNLRDRASWGTEAFF.